This T cell receptor (beta chain) was identified in a study of shared clonotypes between healthy human individuals (dated by TCRdb to 2018 to 2020). As for the study more broadly: The cohort included a few men and two women between 18 and 49 years of age. To estimate repertoire size and how much clonotype sharing occurs between individuals, the study deeply sequenced the blood TCR repertoires of about five healthy adults. Libraries were prepared and TCR repertoires were sequenced by different laboratories using diverse techniques, in order to increase sequencing depth and limit assay-specific biases. Leukapheresis yielded between about 0.94 and 8.9 billion PBMCs per donor. For each donor, three plates each were used for CD4 naive and CD4 memory, two plates were used for CD8 naive, and one plate was used for CD8 memory.

On this clone: Its antigen is unknown. Base qualities are not at hand, and no much larger clone is one base apart.

For the CD8 naive samples, CD45RO-negative cells were positively selected for CCR7, yielding a CD45RA+CCR7+ population from which TemRA cells were excluded. Donors were healthy HIV-negative adults with no recently reported acute infections or vaccinations. Only Caucasian adults living in Nashville, Tennessee, USA were represented among the donors. After blood collection by leukapheresis, PBMCs were isolated using Ficoll-Histopaque density gradient centrifugation and then cryopreserved in the vapor phase of liquid nitrogen. Analytical flow cytometry was used to check the purity and quantity of each magnetically sorted T cell population. From each sorted fraction, genomic DNA was isolated and quantified by UV absorbance on a Nanodrop 2000c. Using the deep immunoSEQ assay, multiplex PCR amplified TCR CDR3 regions from genomic DNA. For each cell subset, the extracted genomic DNA was distributed evenly across all wells of several immunoSEQ 96-well plates, and each plate served as one replicate. For sorted subsets, each replicate PCR was loaded with 150 to 250 ng genomic DNA, equivalent to 25,000 to 30,000 T cell genomes. Purified libraries were measured with a Qubit 3.0 fluorometer, size-checked on a Bioanalyzer 2100, and measured again with the KAPA Library Quantification kit. A separate single-read 150-cycle Illumina NextSeq 550 flow cell was used to sequence each immunoSEQ 96-well plate. For the original study's pipeline: Because the immunoSEQ output held only junctional sequences and lacked quality scores, the filtering could not match the filtering applied to full-length reads. To assign V/J genes and CDR3, sequences were annotated against IMGT germline references using PyIR, a Python wrapper for IgBLAST v1.9. Reads were filtered out if the reads had weak V/J assignments (E-value above 1e-6), no CDR3, stop codons, out-of-frame junctions, or ambiguous translated residues. V3J clonotypes were defined as sequences sharing the same inferred V gene, J gene, and CDR3 amino acid sequence. The percentage overlap between two repertoires was calculated by dividing the number of shared unique clonotypes by the size of the smaller repertoire. Repertoire richness was assessed with RTK rarefaction, the Chao1 estimator, and Recon v2.1 estimates of unobserved clonotypes. OLGA was used to compute generation probabilities for all TCRbeta clonotypes that the gDNA method yielded from a few donors. This is the immuneACCESS table as TCRdb keeps it, with only in-frame sequences that have V and J called. A part of the clones is gone; compared with another copy, unresolved V genes explain less than half, and the rest is unexplained. V, J and clone size are those of that table, while D and trimming were read from the DNA. This sample comprises about 1,900,000 clones, about 95% of them detected only once. The ten largest clones add up to less than 1.5% of the sample.

The CDR3 numbers 14 residues from cysteine through phenylalanine. Only the CDR3 DNA is retained, 42 bases long and in frame from the first base. Cut back by 5 bases and 4 bases, the V and J ends lie 12 bases apart. CDR1 and CDR2 were assigned from the germline V gene as SGHNT and YENEEA. General conclusions and limits of the study: Sharing across a few donors was observed for approximately 5% of naive CD4, about 4% of naive CD8, 2.3% of memory CD4, and around 0.44% of memory CD8 clonotypes. Estimated clonotype richness was generally larger for naive than for memory subsets. Based on pairwise subsampling, the degree of clonotype sharing among donors was expected to be affected by sequencing depth. The small number of donors limited the genetic and exposure-history diversity represented. Sampling was restricted to blood, and TCR repertoires in tissues likely differ from the TCR repertoires found in blood. Compared with non-shared clonotypes, clonotypes shared by all four sorted-subset donors had higher generation probabilities. Even with the large sequencing depth, rarefaction of the sorted-subset datasets indicated that sequencing was incomplete.

Sequencing used naive CD8+ T cells sorted from blood. The cell subset or site label, read with the paper, signifies: CD45RA+CCR7+. This chain joins TRBV11-3 to TRBJ1-3, with the D segment identity uncertain. The TCR sequence derives from a man aged 18 to 30 in good health. The base sequence is TGTGCCAGCAGCCCGCCGAACCAGGGAAACACCATATATTTT. It encodes CASSPPNQGNTIYF.